The entry that follows covers one T cell receptor beta chain sequence. Its specificity is unknown. This may be a read error: a much more frequent sequence differs by one nucleotide. The data stem from a study of blood T cells in healthy people across ages. General study results and limits: Roughly linear age-related decline in beta diversity appeared, significant by age 40.

Alongside a J-beta primer mix, a sample-barcoded 5' primer served in a second PCR lasting about 7 to 11 cycles. Each TCR beta cDNA got a 12-nucleotide random molecular identifier. Per-sample output comprised a minimum of 3 million paired-end reads containing CDR3. TCRdb processed the 5' RACE reads anew with MiXCR; each CDR3 protein has one entry. The table has hundreds of thousands of distinct CDR3 sequences, 29% seen once. Healthy Caucasian individuals from Russia aged roughly 6 to 95 were enrolled as donors. CDR1 is SSHAT and CDR2 is FNYEAQ in the germline V gene (reference sequence). The CDR3 has 13 amino acids. V lost 5 bases to trimming and J lost 6 bases, with 14 bases between them.

The sequenced material came from blood. This rearrangement joins TRBV7-7 to TRBJ2-7; either TRBD1 or TRBD2 may fit D (5 bases each). The receptor's source is a woman over 75 in good health. This chain's CDR3 is CASSRDPTGEQYF. CDR3 in DNA: TGTGCCAGCAGCCGGGACCCTACAGGCGAGCAGTACTTC.